These 5 T cell receptor beta chains share one sample of origin, sequenced in a study of shared T cell receptors in the human thymus. Profiling relied on immunoSEQ multiplex PCR, and the TCRdb table lists in-frame clones only, not all of them. Altogether approximately 490,000 clones are present, around 82% being singletons, with the ten largest covering approximately 0.013%. These data were also filed under a second study, of human thymus T cells.

The sequenced sample consisted of thymocytes. The receptors here all came from a boy younger than two with a congenital heart defect.

This clone was recorded once. The genes are TRBV7-6 and TRBJ2-7; 11 positions agree with TRBD1. Germline V gives CDR1 SGHVS, CDR2 FNYEAQ. The V and J ends lost 5 bases and 1 base, in that order; junction bases with no gene match: 10. The CDR3 extends over 17 amino acids. The CDR3 sequence: CASSHRTGGPGSYEQYF. CDR3 sequence (DNA): TGTGCCAGCAGCCACCGGACAGGGGGCCCTGGTTCCTACGAGCAGTACTTC.

V is TRBV7-3 and J is TRBJ2-3, with D possibly matching TRBD1 (5 bases). The germline gives CDR1 SGHTA, CDR2 FQGTGA. V was shortened by 5 bases and J by 4 bases, with 13 bases between the two germline ends. This CDR3 is built from 14 residues. The DNA of the CDR3 is TGTGCCAGCAGCCACCAGGCAGGGCCAGATACGCAGTATTTT. Residues: CASSHQAGPDTQYF.

This clone was observed a handful of times. This chain joins TRBV15 and TRBJ1-5; D may be TRBD1 (5 bases). V was trimmed by 0 bases and J by 3 bases, leaving 12 bases between them. The CDR3 sequence is 16 residues long. The V gene's germline CDR1 is LNHNV and CDR2 YYDKDF (reference sequence). CDR3: CATSRDQGLDNQPQHF. The CDR3 bases are TGTGCCACCAGCAGAGATCAGGGTCTCGACAATCAGCCCCAGCATTTT.

This chain connects TRBV7-9 to TRBJ2-7; TRBD1 matches 9 bases. Unmatched junction bases numbered 3, after V lost 3 bases and J lost 3 bases. CDR1 is SEHNR and CDR2 is FQNEAQ in the germline V gene (reference sequence). The CDR3 totals 14 residues. CDR3 bases: TGTGCCAGCAGCTTCCCGGACAGGGGCTACGAGCAGTACTTC. It translates to CASSFPDRGYEQYF.

V and J are TRBV13 and TRBJ1-1, with 7 bases that match TRBD1. CDR1 and CDR2 from the germline V gene are PRHDT and FYEKMQ (reference sequence). The CDR3 is 18 residues long. V was clipped by 3 bases and J by 0 bases; unmatched bases: 13. CDR3 loop: CASSFEGGGELMNTEAFF. The CDR3 region has the DNA TGTGCCAGCAGCTTTGAAGGGGGCGGGGAGTTGATGAACACTGAAGCTTTCTTT.